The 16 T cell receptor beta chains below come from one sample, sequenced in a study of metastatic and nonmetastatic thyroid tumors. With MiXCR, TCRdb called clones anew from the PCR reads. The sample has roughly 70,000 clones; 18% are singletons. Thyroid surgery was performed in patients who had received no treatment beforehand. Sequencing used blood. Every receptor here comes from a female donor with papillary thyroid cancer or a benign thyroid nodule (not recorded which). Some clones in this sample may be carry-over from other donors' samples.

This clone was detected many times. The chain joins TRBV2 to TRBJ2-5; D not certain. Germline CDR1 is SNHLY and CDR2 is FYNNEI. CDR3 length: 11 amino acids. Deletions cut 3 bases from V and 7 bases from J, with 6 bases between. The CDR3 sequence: CASSDLVTQYF. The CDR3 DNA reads TGTGCCAGCAGTGATTTGGTGACCCAGTACTTC.

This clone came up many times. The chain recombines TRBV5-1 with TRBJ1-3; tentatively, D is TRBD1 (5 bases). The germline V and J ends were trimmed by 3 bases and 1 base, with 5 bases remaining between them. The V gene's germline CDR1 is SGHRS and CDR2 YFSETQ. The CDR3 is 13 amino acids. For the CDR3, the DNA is TGCGCCAGCAGCTGGGGGTCTGGAAACACCATATATTTT. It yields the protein CASSWGSGNTIYF.

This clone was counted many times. The CDR3 DNA sequence: TGTGCAGCCAAAGACAGTGCTAACTATGGCTACACCTTC. This encodes CAAKDSANYGYTF. This chain connects TRBV30 to TRBJ1-2; D possibly corresponds to TRBD1 (5 bases). CDR1 is GTSNPN, CDR2 SVGIG, per germline (reference sequence). The CDR3 is made up of 13 amino acids.

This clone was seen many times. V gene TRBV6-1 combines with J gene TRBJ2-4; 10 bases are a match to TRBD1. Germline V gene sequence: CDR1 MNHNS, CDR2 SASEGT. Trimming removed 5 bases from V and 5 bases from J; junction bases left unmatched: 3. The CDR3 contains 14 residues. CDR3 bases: TGTGCCAGCAGTAGGGACAGGGGCGAAAACATTCAGTACTTC. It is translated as CASSRDRGENIQYF.

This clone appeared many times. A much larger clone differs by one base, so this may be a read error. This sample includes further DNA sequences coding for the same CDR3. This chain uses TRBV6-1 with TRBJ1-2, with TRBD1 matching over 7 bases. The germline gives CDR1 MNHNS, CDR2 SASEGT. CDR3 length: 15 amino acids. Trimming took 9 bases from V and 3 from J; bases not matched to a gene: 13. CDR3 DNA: TGTGCCAGTAGTCAGGGCAGGGGGTTAGACTATGGCTACACCTTC. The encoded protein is CASSQGRGLDYGYTF.

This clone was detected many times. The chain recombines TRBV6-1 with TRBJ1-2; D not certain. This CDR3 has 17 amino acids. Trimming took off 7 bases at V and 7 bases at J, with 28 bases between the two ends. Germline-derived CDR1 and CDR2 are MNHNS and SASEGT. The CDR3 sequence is CASTKDHGASFRVGYTF. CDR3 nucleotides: TGTGCCAGCACCAAAGACCATGGAGCCTCCTTTCGGGTTGGCTACACCTTC.

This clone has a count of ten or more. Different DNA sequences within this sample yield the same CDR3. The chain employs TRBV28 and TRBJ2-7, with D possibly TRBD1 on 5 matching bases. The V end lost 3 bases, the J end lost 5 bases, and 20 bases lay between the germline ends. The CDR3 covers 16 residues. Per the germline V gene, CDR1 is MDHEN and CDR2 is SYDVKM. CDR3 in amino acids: CASSFDQEQVWHEQYF. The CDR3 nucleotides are TGTGCCAGCAGTTTTGACCAGGAACAGGTCTGGCACGAGCAGTACTTC.

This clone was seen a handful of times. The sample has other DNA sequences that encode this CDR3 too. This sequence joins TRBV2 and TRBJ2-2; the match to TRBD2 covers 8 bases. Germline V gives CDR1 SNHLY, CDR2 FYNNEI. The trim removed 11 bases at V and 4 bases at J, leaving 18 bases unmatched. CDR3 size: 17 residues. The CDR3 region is CAPIAPGGAQTTGELFF. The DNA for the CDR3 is TGTGCCCCCATTGCACCGGGGGGGGCGCAGACCACCGGGGAGCTGTTTTTT.

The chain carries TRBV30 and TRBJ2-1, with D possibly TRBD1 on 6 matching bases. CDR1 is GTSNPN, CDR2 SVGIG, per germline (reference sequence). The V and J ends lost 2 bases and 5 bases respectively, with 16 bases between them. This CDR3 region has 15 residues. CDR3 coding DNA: TGTGCCTGGAGTCCCAAACGGGACAAACACAATGAGCAGTTCTTC. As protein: CAWSPKRDKHNEQFF.

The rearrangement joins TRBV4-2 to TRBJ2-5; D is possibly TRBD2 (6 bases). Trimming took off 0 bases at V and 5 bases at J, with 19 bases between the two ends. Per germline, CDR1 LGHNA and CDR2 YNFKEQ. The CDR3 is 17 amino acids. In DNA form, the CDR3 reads TGTGCCAGCAGCCAAGATCCCACCGGAGGGGCTGAGGAGACCCAGTACTTC. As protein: CASSQDPTGGAEETQYF.

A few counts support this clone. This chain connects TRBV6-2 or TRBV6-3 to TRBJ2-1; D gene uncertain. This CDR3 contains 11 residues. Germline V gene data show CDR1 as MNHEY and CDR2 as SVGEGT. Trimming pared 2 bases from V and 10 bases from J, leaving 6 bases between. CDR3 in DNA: TGTGCCAGCAGTTACGGGATCGAGCAGTTCTTC. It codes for CASSYGIEQFF.

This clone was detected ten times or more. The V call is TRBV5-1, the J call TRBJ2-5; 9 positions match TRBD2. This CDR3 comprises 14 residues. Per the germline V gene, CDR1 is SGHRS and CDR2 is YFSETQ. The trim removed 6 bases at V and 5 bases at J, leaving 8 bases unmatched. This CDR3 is CASTVGLAAETQYF. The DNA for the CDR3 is TGCGCCAGCACCGTGGGACTAGCCGCCGAGACCCAGTACTTC.

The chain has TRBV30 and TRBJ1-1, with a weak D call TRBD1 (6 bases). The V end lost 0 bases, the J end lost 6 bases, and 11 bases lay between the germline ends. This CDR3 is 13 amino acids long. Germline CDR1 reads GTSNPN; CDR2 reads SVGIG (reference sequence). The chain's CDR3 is CAWSVGRGPEAFF. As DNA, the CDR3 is TGTGCCTGGAGTGTGGGCAGGGGACCTGAAGCTTTCTTT.

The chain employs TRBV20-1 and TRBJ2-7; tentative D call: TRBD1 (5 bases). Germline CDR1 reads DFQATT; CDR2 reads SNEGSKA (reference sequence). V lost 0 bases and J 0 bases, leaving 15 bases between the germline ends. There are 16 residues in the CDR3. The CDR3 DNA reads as TGCAGTGCTAGAGATCATATAGGCAGGGACTCCTACGAGCAGTACTTC. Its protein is CSARDHIGRDSYEQYF.

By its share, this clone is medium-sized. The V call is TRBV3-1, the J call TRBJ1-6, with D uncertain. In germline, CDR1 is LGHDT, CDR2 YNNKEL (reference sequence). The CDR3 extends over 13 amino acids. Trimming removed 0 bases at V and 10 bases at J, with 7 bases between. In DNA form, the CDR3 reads TGTGCCAGCAGCCAAGAGTTGAGGTCACCCCTCCACTTT. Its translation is CASSQELRSPLHF.

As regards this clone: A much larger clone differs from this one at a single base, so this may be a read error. CDR3 loop: CSVYSGTYNDQFF. CDR3 bases: TGCAGCGTTTATAGCGGGACCTACAATGATCAGTTCTTC. The chain has TRBV29-1 and TRBJ2-1, with 8 bases identical to TRBD2. The CDR3 totals 13 residues. Germline lookup yields CDR1 SQVTM and CDR2 ANQGSEA.